Given below is one TCR beta chain in context. Its target is not known. Germline CDR1 is LGHNA and CDR2 is YSLEER. The V segment lost 4 bases and the J segment 3 bases; nucleotides outside the gene matches: 7. The CDR3 runs to 15 residues. Here immunoSEQ multiplex PCR was the method, and the copy in TCRdb shows in-frame clones only, minus some. This table has 2.5 million or so clones, 90% to 95% appearing once. Splitting the CD4+ cells yielded a CD45RA+ naive subset and a CD45RA-negative memory subset. This entry is derived from a study of shared clonotypes between healthy human individuals. Study results and limitations: Generation probability values for non-shared clonotypes were lower than those for clonotypes shared by all four donors.

The sequence came from a young man in good health. This chain links TRBV4-3 with TRBJ2-3; 7 bases map to TRBD2. Sequenced input: naive CD4+ T cells sorted from blood. Subset reported: CD45RA+ positively selected. The CDR3 nucleotides are TGCGCCAGCAGCCTGGCCAGCGGGGTTACAGATACGCAGTATTTT. Protein sequence: CASSLASGVTDTQYF.